Listed below are T cell receptor beta chains from one sample, sequenced in a study of cytomegalovirus exposure and HLA in healthy donors. The data were produced by immunoSEQ multiplex PCR, yet TCRdb's version contains in-frame clones alone and is incomplete. Here the sample spans around 190,000 clones, about 90% being singletons. The specimen was PBMCs. These TCRs come from a boy younger than 10 in good health and CMV-seronegative. Both conserved end residues are part of each CDR3. Fields, in order: D gene, V gene, J gene, clone size, CDR3 DNA, CDR3 protein. A D gene is named only where the DNA matches it firmly. The size entry is marked missing in some rows and otherwise reads once, few, many or a size class.

>.|TRBV28|TRBJ1-2|once
TGTGCCAGCAGATCCGAGAGGGTAGCTGGCTACACCTTC
CASRSERVAGYTF
>.|TRBV5-1|TRBJ1-1|few
TGCGCCAGCAGCACTGCGGGGGACACTGAAGCTTTCTTT
CASSTAGDTEAFF
>.|TRBV6-5|TRBJ1-3|few
TGTGCCAGCAGCATTACAGGGCCTGGAAACACCATATATTTT
CASSITGPGNTIYF
>.|TRBV5-4|TRBJ1-6|.
TGTGCCAGCAGGAAAATCGAGAGAGAAAATTCACCCCTCCACTTT
CASRKIERENSPLHF
>.|TRBV29-1|TRBJ1-4|.
TGCAGCGTTGGGGACACGGGAACTAATGAAAAACTGTTTTTT
CSVGDTGTNEKLFF
>.|TRBV30|TRBJ1-4|.
TGTGCCTGGAGAGTGTCGGGACACCTGAATGAAAAACTGTTTTTT
CAWRVSGHLNEKLFF
>TRBD1|TRBV5-1|TRBJ2-5|.
TGCGCCAGCAGCCAAGGGACAGGGGATTTCGGAGAGACCCAGTACTTC
CASSQGTGDFGETQYF
>.|TRBV7-2|TRBJ2-7|.
TGTGCCAGCAGCTTCAGGGTACCGTTAGGCGAGCAGTACTTC
CASSFRVPLGEQYF
>.|TRBV5-1|TRBJ2-2|.
TGCGCCAGCAGCTCCCGGACAGCTTACACCGGGGAGCTGTTTTTT
CASSSRTAYTGELFF
>.|TRBV2|TRBJ2-1|.
TGTGCCAGCAGTTACGCCAGGGGACCAGACAATGAGCAGTTCTTC
CASSYARGPDNEQFF
>TRBD1|TRBV19|TRBJ2-3|.
TGTGCCAGTACCCCGAGGGGACAGAGCACAGATACGCAGTATTTT
CASTPRGQSTDTQYF